This T cell receptor beta chain comes out of a study of shared clonotypes between healthy human individuals. Sequenced by immunoSEQ multiplex PCR; TCRdb stores in-frame clones only, minus some. The sample carries hundreds of thousands of clones, 95% to 98% recorded once. CD45RO-negative, CCR7-positively selected cells formed the naive CD8 fraction, excluding terminally differentiated effector memory CD45RA+ cells. Germline CDR1 and CDR2: SEHNR and FQNEAQ (reference sequence). CDR3 length equals 15 residues. Deletions cut 4 bases from V and 2 bases from J, with 11 bases between. This TCR came from a man aged 30 to 39 in good health. What was sequenced was naive CD8+ T cells sorted from blood. The chain uses TRBV7-9 and TRBJ2-2; a weak D match, TRBD1 (5 bases). The CDR3 here is CASSSPTANTGELFF. In DNA form, the CDR3 reads TGTGCCAGCAGCTCCCCGACAGCAAACACCGGGGAGCTGTTTTTT.